The 5 T cell receptor beta chains below were found in one sample sequenced in a study of T cell responses to AZD1222 COVID-19 vaccine (dated by TCRdb to the early 2020s). In light of the paper, this sample's time point label describes: baseline before first vaccination. The library was prepared using the immunoSEQ multiplex PCR assay. The immuneACCESS repertoire file appears here via TCRdb, limited to in-frame rearrangements. These files lack a portion of the clones; in checked studies, under half of the deficit traces to unresolved V genes, and the cause of the others is not known. Present in this sample are roughly 100,000 clones, almost 90% of which were seen just once. The top ten constitute roughly 25% of the sample. Sequenced material: peripheral blood, taken on day 0 of AZD1222 vaccination. The receptors come from an adult in good health.

This chain uses TRBV21-1 with TRBJ2-7; the table gives TRBD2 as D, unverified against the DNA. TRBV21-1 is labeled a pseudogene. This CDR3 spans 14 amino acids. The CDR3 sequence: CASSKHRSSYEQYF. The DNA of the CDR3 is TGTGCCAGCAGCAAACACCGTAGCTCCTACGAGCAGTACTTC.

The CDR3 DNA follows: TGTGCCAGCAGCCTCTCGGCGGGGGGAGATACGCAGTATTTT. Protein product: CASSLSAGGDTQYF. The V and J genes are TRBV3-1 (or the pseudogene TRBV3-2) and TRBJ2-3; 8 positions match TRBD2. Germline CDR1 reads LGHDT; CDR2 reads YNNKEL (reference sequence). This CDR3 has 14 amino acids. J lost 5 bases, V lost 4 bases, and 5 bases had no gene match.

This clone was detected only once. The chain uses TRBV6-2 or TRBV6-3 and TRBJ2-1; TRBD1 agrees at 9 bases. Looked up from germline, CDR1 is MNHEY and CDR2 is SVGEGT. The junction had 11 bases not matched to a gene; V was cut back by 5 bases and J by 0 bases. The CDR3 length is 18 residues. The CDR3 DNA reads as TGTGCCAGCAGTACCCGGGACAGGGCCGAAAGCTCCTACAATGAGCAGTTCTTC. Protein product: CASSTRDRAESSYNEQFF.

CDR3 loop: CASSLRDRGFGGYTF. DNA for the CDR3: TGTGCCAGCAGCTTGCGGGACAGGGGGTTTGGCGGCTACACCTTC. The genes are TRBV5-8 and TRBJ1-2; 11 bases align to TRBD1. This CDR3 has 15 amino acids. In germline, CDR1 is SGHTS, CDR2 YDEGEE. J lost 8 bases, V lost 1 base, and 7 bases had no gene match.

This clone was seen a single time. The V and J genes are TRBV5-1 and TRBJ1-6; tentative D call: TRBD1 (6 bases). The CDR3 contains 13 residues. Germline V gives CDR1 SGHRS, CDR2 YFSETQ. V gave up 0 bases and J gave up 10 bases, with 8 bases separating them. For the CDR3, the DNA is TGCGCCAGCAGCTTGGCAGGGGAATCACCCCTCCACTTT. It yields the protein CASSLAGESPLHF.